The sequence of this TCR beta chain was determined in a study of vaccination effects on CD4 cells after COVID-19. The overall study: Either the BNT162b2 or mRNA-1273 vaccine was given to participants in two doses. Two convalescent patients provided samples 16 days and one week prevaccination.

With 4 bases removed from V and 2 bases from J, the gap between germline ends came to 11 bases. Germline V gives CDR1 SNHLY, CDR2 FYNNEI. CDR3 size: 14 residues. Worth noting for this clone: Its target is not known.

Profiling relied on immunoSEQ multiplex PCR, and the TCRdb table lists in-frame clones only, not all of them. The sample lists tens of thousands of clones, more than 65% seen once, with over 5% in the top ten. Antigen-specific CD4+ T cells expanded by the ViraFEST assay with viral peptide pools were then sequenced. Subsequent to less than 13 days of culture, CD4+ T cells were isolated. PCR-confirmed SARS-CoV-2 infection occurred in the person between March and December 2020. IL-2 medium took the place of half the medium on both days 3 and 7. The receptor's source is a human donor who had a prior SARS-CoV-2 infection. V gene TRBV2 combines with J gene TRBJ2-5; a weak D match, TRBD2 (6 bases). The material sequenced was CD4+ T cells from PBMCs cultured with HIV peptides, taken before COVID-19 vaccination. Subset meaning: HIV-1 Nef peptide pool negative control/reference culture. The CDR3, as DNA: TGTGCCAGCAGTGGGACTACCAAACAAGAGACCCAGTACTTC. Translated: CASSGTTKQETQYF.